Each of the 20 T cell receptor beta chains below was sequenced from the same sample in a study of T cells in Graves' hyperthyroidism and ophthalmopathy. RNA transcripts yielded amplified TCR beta CDR3 regions. In the first-round RT-PCR of the TCR CDR3, the HTBI primer set was used. TCRdb re-derived calls from the multiplex PCR reads in MiXCR, one entry per CDR3 protein. The data hold around 300,000 distinct CDR3 sequences, with approximately 23% observed a single time. Sequencing was performed on blood. These TCRs come from a man between 25 and 39 years old with Graves' ophthalmopathy.

This clonotype showed up just a few times. V gene TRBV30 combines with J gene TRBJ1-2, with D perhaps matching TRBD1 (6 bases). Germline loops: CDR1 GTSNPN, CDR2 SVGIG (reference sequence). Between the trimmed V and J ends, which lost 0 bases and 4 bases, there was a span of 15 bases. The CDR3 is 15 residues long. DNA for the CDR3: TGTGCCTGGAGTGTCCCGACAGGAGGGGTCTATGGCTACACCTTC. This codes for CAWSVPTGGVYGYTF.

This rearrangement joins TRBV11-1 to TRBJ2-7; D possibly corresponds to TRBD2 (5 bases). Between the trimmed V and J ends, which lost 4 bases and 2 bases, there was a span of 15 bases. CDR1 is SGHAT, CDR2 FQDESV, per germline (reference sequence). The CDR3 covers 15 residues. As DNA, the CDR3 is TGTGCCAGCAGCTCGCACGGGGAAAGACCCTACGAGCAGTACTTC. It encodes CASSSHGERPYEQYF. Full variable domain (missing parts from reference TRBV11-1 and TRBJ2-7): EAEVAQSPRYKITEKSQAVAFWCDPISGHATLYWYRQILGQGPELLVQFQDESVVDDSQLPKDRFSAERLKGVDSTLKIQPAELGDSAMYLCASSSHGERPYEQYFGPGTRLTVT.

This clonotype was observed many times. The V gene is TRBV6-1, the J gene TRBJ2-1; D is possibly TRBD1 or TRBD2 (5 bases each). Germline V gene sequence: CDR1 MNHNS, CDR2 SASEGT. V was clipped by 10 bases and J by 6 bases, with 19 bases between them. The CDR3 totals 14 residues. The CDR3 loop reads CATTERGRSNEQFF. For the CDR3, the DNA is TGTGCCACCACGGAGAGGGGCAGGAGCAATGAGCAGTTCTTC.

The chain couples TRBV9 to TRBJ1-1; TRBD1 matches at 9 bases. Germline trimming cut 4 bases from V and 6 bases from J; bases unmatched to any gene: 7. The CDR3 extends over 14 amino acids. CDR1 is SGDLS and CDR2 is YYNGEE in the germline V gene. The CDR3: CASSPQGAGAEAFF. The CDR3 region has the DNA TGTGCCAGCAGCCCACAGGGGGCAGGTGCTGAAGCTTTCTTT.

Only a few counts were recorded for this clonotype. The chain combines TRBV15 with TRBJ1-1; D remains unclear. CDR1 and CDR2 (germline): LNHNV, YYDKDF (reference sequence). The CDR3 covers 13 residues. Trimming took 3 bases from V and 0 from J, leaving 5 bases between them. The CDR3 reads CATSSGMNTEAFF. Here the CDR3 DNA reads TGTGCCACCAGCAGCGGGATGAACACTGAAGCTTTCTTT.

V gene TRBV7-9 combines with J gene TRBJ1-3, with 7 nucleotides matching TRBD1. CDR1 is SEHNR and CDR2 is FQNEAQ in the germline V gene (reference sequence). J gave up 2 bases and V 2 bases, and 9 bases lay outside the gene matches. The CDR3 covers 17 residues. CDR3 amino acids: CASSLNPTGAPGNTIYF. CDR3 nucleotide sequence: TGTGCCAGCAGCTTAAATCCCACAGGGGCACCTGGAAACACCATATATTTT.

The chain couples TRBV5-1 to TRBJ2-6, with D unresolved. CDR3 length: 13 amino acids. The V end lost 6 bases, the J end lost 2 bases, and 6 bases lay between the germline ends. Germline lookup yields CDR1 SGHRS and CDR2 YFSETQ. CDR3: CASKETGANVLTF. In nucleotides, the CDR3 is TGCGCCAGCAAAGAAACTGGGGCCAACGTCCTGACTTTC.

This clonotype appeared many times. The V call is TRBV28, the J call TRBJ1-1; D unresolved. Germline CDR1 reads MDHEN; CDR2 reads SYDVKM. Trimming pared 6 bases from V and 0 bases from J, leaving 14 bases between. This CDR3 has 15 residues. This chain's CDR3 is CASRSVSRLNTEAFF. The DNA of the CDR3 is TGTGCCAGCAGGTCCGTGTCCAGATTGAACACTGAAGCTTTCTTT.

On this clonotype: Germline and junction disagree at one end, which may indicate a read error. The V gene is TRBV3-1, the J gene TRBJ2-5, with a tentative D call TRBD1 (6 bases). This CDR3 is built from 16 residues. Germline V gene lookup returns CDR1 LGHDT and CDR2 YNNKEL (reference sequence). The DNA for the CDR3 is TGCGCCAGCAGCCAAGTCAGGGGACGGGACCAAGAGACCCAGTACTTC. Encoded protein: CASSQVRGRDQETQYF.

The table lists this clonotype with a few counts. The CDR3, as DNA: TGTGCCAGCACCCTAGTGGGATATGAGCAGTTCTTC. This gives the protein CASTLVGYEQFF. V is TRBV7-9 and J is TRBJ2-1; D unclear. This CDR3 region has 12 residues. Germline values: CDR1 SEHNR, CDR2 FQNEAQ (reference sequence). Trimming removed 7 bases at V and 8 bases at J, with 12 bases between.

This rearrangement joins TRBV7-3 to TRBJ2-7, with a possible D match to TRBD1 (6 bases). Germline CDR1 is SGHTA and CDR2 is FQGTGA. V gave up 5 bases and J gave up 7 bases, with 18 bases separating them. CDR3 length equals 14 residues. CDR3 DNA sequence: TGTGCCAGCAGCCCCCGGGACACCTTTGGGGAGCAGTACTTC. Its translation is CASSPRDTFGEQYF. The complete variable domain, with remaining parts taken from reference TRBV7-3 and TRBJ2-7, reads GAGVSQTPSNKVTEKGKYVELRCDPISGHTALYWYRQSLGQGPEFLIYFQGTGAADDSGLPNDRFFAVRPEGSVSTLKIQRTERGDSAVYLCASSPRDTFGEQYFGPGTRLTVT.

The V gene is TRBV19, the J gene TRBJ1-2, with D unresolved. The V gene lost 9 bases and the J gene lost 2 bases, with 19 bases spanning the gap. Germline loops: CDR1 LNHDA, CDR2 SQIVND (reference sequence). The CDR3 consists of 15 residues. The CDR3 region is CASNAERAQNYGYTF. The CDR3 region has the DNA TGTGCCAGCAACGCCGAGAGGGCGCAGAACTATGGCTACACCTTC.

The chain joins TRBV7-9 to TRBJ2-1; D unresolved. The ends were cut back, 8 bases at V and 2 bases at J, with 16 bases in the middle. CDR1 is SEHNR, CDR2 FQNEAQ, per germline (reference sequence). This CDR3 region has 15 residues. In DNA, the CDR3 is TGTGCCAGCTCCAACCCGGCCTCTCCCTACAATGAGCAGTTCTTC. This translates into CASSNPASPYNEQFF.

This clonotype has only a few counts. The chain carries TRBV12-3 or TRBV12-4 and TRBJ1-5, with TRBD1 as a possible D gene (6 bases). Trimming shortened V by 5 bases and J by 3 bases, and 11 bases separated the two germline ends. This CDR3 contains 14 residues. CDR3 in DNA: TGTGCCAGCAGTCTCCAGGGGTTCAATCAGCCCCAGCATTTT. This codes for CASSLQGFNQPQHF.

The CDR3 loop is CASSLGNNQPQHF. CDR3 nucleotides: TGTGCCAGCAGTTTGGGGAACAATCAGCCCCAGCATTTT. This chain connects TRBV27 to TRBJ1-5; D is ambiguous. The CDR3 is 13 amino acids. Germline V gene data show CDR1 as MNHEY and CDR2 as SMNVEV (reference sequence). The ends were cut back, 3 bases at V and 3 bases at J, with 6 bases in the middle.

Ten or more counts support this clonotype. The chain links TRBV28 to TRBJ1-1, with TRBD1 matching 11 bases. Germline V lookup: CDR1 MDHEN, CDR2 SYDVKM. CDR3 length equals 16 residues. V was clipped by 7 bases and J by 1 base; unmatched bases: 8. The CDR3 is CASNLLGTGGNTEAFF. In DNA, the CDR3 is TGTGCCAGCAACCTCCTAGGGACAGGGGGGAACACTGAAGCTTTCTTT.

The V gene is TRBV28, the J gene TRBJ1-1; 8 positions agree with TRBD1. The CDR3 consists of 12 residues. With V trimmed by 6 bases and J by 11 bases, 8 bases remained unmatched. Per the germline V gene, CDR1 is MDHEN and CDR2 is SYDVKM. The DNA for the CDR3 is TGTGCCAGCAGACGGCAGACAGGGGTTGCTTTCTTT. Its protein product is CASRRQTGVAFF.

V and J are TRBV9 and TRBJ2-3; 7 positions match TRBD2. J was trimmed by 2 bases and V by 0 bases; bases with no gene match: 3. The germline V gene has CDR1 SGDLS and CDR2 YYNGEE. This CDR3 spans 15 amino acids. The CDR3 protein is CASSVGLAATDTQYF. The CDR3 region has the DNA TGTGCCAGCAGCGTAGGGCTAGCGGCCACAGATACGCAGTATTTT.

This clonotype showed up many times. This chain connects TRBV28 to TRBJ1-2; D ambiguous. V shed 6 bases and J shed 7 bases, with 15 bases lying between them. Germline loops: CDR1 MDHEN, CDR2 SYDVKM. The CDR3 loop spans 13 amino acids. CDR3 nucleotides: TGTGCCAGCAGGGACCAGGCCGGGGTTGGCTACACCTTC. Translating it yields CASRDQAGVGYTF.

This clonotype showed up many times. The gene calls are TRBV18 and TRBJ1-6; D possibly corresponds to TRBD1 (5 bases). The germline V and J ends were trimmed by 2 bases and 10 bases, with 12 bases remaining between them. This CDR3 comprises 14 residues. CDR1 KGHSH and CDR2 LQKENI come from the germline V gene. The CDR3 coding sequence is TGTGCCAGCTCACCAAATGGGGCAGGATCACCCCTCCACTTT. This translates into CASSPNGAGSPLHF.